Listed below are T cell receptor beta chains from one sample, sequenced in a study of OX40 agonist ivuxolimab in advanced cancers. Generated by immunoSEQ multiplex PCR, the TCRdb table keeps only in-frame clones and is missing some. The sample has about 22,000 clones, approximately 90% seen once. The sequencing used CD4+ or CD8+ T cells sorted from blood, collected in a trial of the OX40 agonist ivuxolimab. Receptors originate from an adult with an advanced solid tumor such as melanoma, head and neck, liver or kidney cancer. CDR3s include the opening cysteine and the closing phenylalanine or tryptophan. The D gene is left open where the match is weak. Some rows have no size entry. The others give once, few or many, or a class for an expanded clone.

abundance: .
d_gene: .
v_gene: TRBV7-2
j_gene: TRBJ2-1
CDR3aa: CASSLFPTREQFF
CDR3nt: TGTGCCAGCAGCTTATTTCCGACTAGAGAGCAGTTCTTC

abundance: .
d_gene: .
v_gene: TRBV7-9
j_gene: TRBJ2-7
CDR3aa: CASTVTGSSYEQYF
CDR3nt: TGTGCCAGCACCGTAACGGGGAGCTCCTACGAGCAGTACTTC

abundance: .
d_gene: .
v_gene: TRBV9
j_gene: TRBJ2-1
CDR3aa: CASSPKLRQDSRPNEQFF
CDR3nt: TGTGCCAGCAGCCCCAAACTAAGACAGGACTCCCGGCCCAATGAGCAGTTCTTC

abundance: .
d_gene: TRBD1
v_gene: TRBV25-1
j_gene: TRBJ1-2
CDR3aa: CASSGQQGPLDSGYTF
CDR3nt: TGTGCCAGCAGTGGCCAACAGGGGCCTCTTGATAGTGGCTACACCTTC

abundance: once
d_gene: .
v_gene: TRBV7-8
j_gene: TRBJ2-5
CDR3aa: CASSFLIRQETQYF
CDR3nt: TGTGCCAGCAGCTTTTTGATTAGACAAGAGACCCAGTACTTC

abundance: .
d_gene: TRBD2
v_gene: TRBV7-9
j_gene: TRBJ2-3
CDR3aa: CASSYTSGMTSTDTQYF
CDR3nt: TGTGCCAGCAGCTATACTAGCGGGATGACTAGCACAGATACGCAGTATTTT

abundance: once
d_gene: .
v_gene: TRBV29-1
j_gene: TRBJ1-2
CDR3aa: CSVEWAWTYGYTF
CDR3nt: TGCAGCGTTGAATGGGCCTGGACCTATGGCTACACCTTC

abundance: .
d_gene: .
v_gene: TRBV7-2
j_gene: TRBJ1-2
CDR3aa: CASSLGQADYYGYTF
CDR3nt: TGTGCCAGCAGCTTAGGTCAGGCCGACTACTATGGCTACACCTTC

abundance: .
d_gene: .
v_gene: TRBV6-5
j_gene: TRBJ2-6
CDR3aa: CASKTSGANVLTF
CDR3nt: TGTGCCAGCAAGACCTCTGGGGCCAACGTCCTGACTTTC

abundance: .
d_gene: TRBD2
v_gene: TRBV6-5
j_gene: TRBJ2-1
CDR3aa: CASTPGLAGSNEQFF
CDR3nt: TGTGCCAGCACCCCGGGACTAGCGGGGTCCAATGAGCAGTTCTTC

abundance: once
d_gene: TRBD1
v_gene: TRBV10-3
j_gene: TRBJ2-4
CDR3aa: CAISEGDRGPSIQYF
CDR3nt: TGTGCCATCAGTGAAGGGGACAGGGGGCCTAGCATTCAGTACTTC

abundance: few
d_gene: .
v_gene: TRBV6-5
j_gene: TRBJ2-7
CDR3aa: CASSSSDWLYEQYF
CDR3nt: TGTGCCAGCAGTTCCTCGGACTGGCTCTACGAGCAGTACTTC

abundance: .
d_gene: .
v_gene: TRBV21-1
j_gene: TRBJ2-7
CDR3aa: CASSKGGRGQGTYEQYF
CDR3nt: TGTGCCAGCAGCAAAGGGGGTAGGGGACAGGGGACCTACGAGCAGTACTTC

abundance: .
d_gene: .
v_gene: TRBV28
j_gene: TRBJ1-6
CDR3aa: CASSFEVGLDSPLHF
CDR3nt: TGTGCCAGCAGTTTCGAGGTGGGTCTGGATTCACCCCTCCACTTT

abundance: .
d_gene: .
v_gene: TRBV28
j_gene: TRBJ2-1
CDR3aa: CASSLSKREVNDEQFF
CDR3nt: TGTGCCAGCAGTTTATCTAAGAGGGAAGTCAACGATGAGCAGTTCTTC

abundance: .
d_gene: .
v_gene: TRBV10-2
j_gene: TRBJ2-5
CDR3aa: CASSGETQYF
CDR3nt: TGCGCCAGCAGTGGGGAGACCCAGTACTTC

abundance: .
d_gene: .
v_gene: TRBV7-3
j_gene: TRBJ2-5
CDR3aa: CASSSSRGETQYF
CDR3nt: TGTGCCAGCTCCTCCTCCCGGGGGGAGACCCAGTACTTC

abundance: .
d_gene: .
v_gene: TRBV18
j_gene: TRBJ2-1
CDR3aa: CASSPEEGGGSYEQFF
CDR3nt: TGTGCCAGCTCACCAGAGGAGGGCGGAGGGTCCTATGAGCAGTTCTTC

abundance: .
d_gene: .
v_gene: TRBV28
j_gene: TRBJ2-7
CDR3aa: CASSSPGFYEQYF
CDR3nt: TGTGCCAGCAGTTCCCCCGGGTTCTACGAGCAGTACTTC

abundance: .
d_gene: .
v_gene: TRBV7-2
j_gene: TRBJ1-2
CDR3aa: CASSLGRGFWYGYTF
CDR3nt: TGTGCCAGCAGCTTAGGCAGGGGCTTTTGGTATGGCTACACCTTC

abundance: .
d_gene: TRBD1
v_gene: TRBV19
j_gene: TRBJ2-7
CDR3aa: CASSPGTGFYEQYF
CDR3nt: TGTGCCAGTAGTCCCGGGACAGGGTTTTACGAGCAGTACTTC

abundance: .
d_gene: .
v_gene: TRBV7-2
j_gene: TRBJ2-3
CDR3aa: CASSLDPTTDTQYF
CDR3nt: TGTGCCAGCAGCTTAGATCCAACCACAGATACGCAGTATTTT